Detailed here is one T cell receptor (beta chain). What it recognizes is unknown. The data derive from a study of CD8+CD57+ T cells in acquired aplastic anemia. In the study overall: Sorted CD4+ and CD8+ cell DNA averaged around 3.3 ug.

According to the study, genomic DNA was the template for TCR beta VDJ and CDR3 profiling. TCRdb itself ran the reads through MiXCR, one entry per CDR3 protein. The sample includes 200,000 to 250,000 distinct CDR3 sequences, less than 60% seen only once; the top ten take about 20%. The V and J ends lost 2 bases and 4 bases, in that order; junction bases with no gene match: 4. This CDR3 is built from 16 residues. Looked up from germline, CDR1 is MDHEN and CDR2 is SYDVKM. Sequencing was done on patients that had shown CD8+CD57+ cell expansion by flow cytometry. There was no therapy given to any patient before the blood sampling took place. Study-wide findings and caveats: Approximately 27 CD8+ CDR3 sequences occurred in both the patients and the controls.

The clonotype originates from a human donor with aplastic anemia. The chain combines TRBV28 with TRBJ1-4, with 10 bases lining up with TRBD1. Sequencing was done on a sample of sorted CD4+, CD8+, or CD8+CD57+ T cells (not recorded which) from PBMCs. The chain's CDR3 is CASSLGTGADNEKLFF. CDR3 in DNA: TGTGCCAGCAGTTTAGGGACAGGGGCAGATAATGAAAAACTGTTTTTT.